The clone carrying this T cell receptor beta chain occurred once. Its matching antigen is unknown. The CDR3 totals 16 residues. From germline, CDR1 is SQVTM and CDR2 ANQGSEA. The V end was cut by 0 bases, the J end by 5 bases, with 17 bases between. RNA extraction and reverse transcription yielded cDNA as sequencing template. Assay: immunoSEQ multiplex PCR; the TCRdb copy retains only in-frame clones and omits some. The sample records 75,000 to 100,000 clones, roughly two fifths being singletons. The data were obtained in a study of CD8+ T cells in alopecia areata. Overall study findings and caveats: Researchers reported that TCR sharing among patients proved less clear than in mice, possibly HLA-linked. Clonality was higher in lesional than normal scalp, especially in alopecia totalis/universalis.

Sequenced sample: CD4+ T cells sorted from blood. The chain couples TRBV29-1 to TRBJ1-3; no reliable D call. The sequence derives from a human donor with alopecia areata. CDR3 loop: CSVEDLVHKERNTIYF. CDR3 nucleotides: TGCAGCGTTGAAGATTTGGTCCATAAAGAAAGAAACACCATATATTTT.